The rows below give T cell receptor beta chains drawn from one sample of a study of cytotoxic CD8 clonotypes in ibrutinib-treated CLL. Data came from immunoSEQ multiplex PCR; TCRdb stores just in-frame clones and leaves some out. This sample has under 200,000 clones; approximately 80% occur once, and the top ten carry about 4.5%. The source was PBMCs, collected after 24 months of ibrutinib treatment. Every receptor here comes from a human donor with chronic lymphocytic leukemia. Each CDR3 is given with its conserved first and last residue. A D gene is named only where the DNA matches it firmly. Some rows mark clone size as missing; the rest say once, few, many or name a class of expanded clone.

.	TRBV6-1	TRBJ1-3	TRBD1	CASSELPDRANTIYF	TGTGCCAGCAGTGAATTACCCGACAGGGCGAACACCATATATTTT
.	TRBV9	TRBJ1-1	TRBD1	CASSAHILGQGRVEAFF	TGTGCCAGCAGCGCGCATATACTCGGACAGGGGAGAGTTGAAGCTTTCTTT
few	TRBV30	TRBJ2-7	.	CAWSVGQPGSYEQYF	TGTGCCTGGAGTGTAGGACAGCCGGGCTCCTACGAGCAGTACTTC
.	TRBV7-9	TRBJ2-1	TRBD1	CASSLGQGQGVNEQFF	TGTGCCAGCAGCCTAGGACAGGGACAGGGAGTCAATGAGCAGTTCTTC
.	TRBV7-2	TRBJ1-1	.	CASNLDSRRGAFF	TGTGCCAGCAATCTAGACAGCCGCAGGGGAGCTTTCTTT
.	TRBV5-5	TRBJ1-5	TRBD1	CASSPQGAGSNQPQHF	TGTGCCAGCAGCCCACAGGGGGCTGGGAGCAATCAGCCCCAGCATTTT
.	TRBV27	TRBJ2-1	TRBD2	CASSIAGDEQFF	TGTGCCAGCAGTATAGCGGGAGATGAGCAGTTCTTC
.	TRBV5-4	TRBJ2-5	.	CASSLVMEETQYF	TGTGCCAGCAGCTTGGTTATGGAAGAGACCCAGTACTTC
.	TRBV6-1	TRBJ1-3	.	CAIRGELSSGNTIYF	TGTGCCATTCGCGGGGAGCTGAGCTCTGGAAACACCATATATTTT
.	TRBV21-1	TRBJ2-7	.	CASSRPGLAGEQYF	TGTGCCAGCAGCCGCCCGGGACTAGCGGGTGAGCAGTACTTC
.	TRBV10-3	TRBJ1-2	TRBD1	CAIRDRGKGSYGYTF	TGTGCCATCAGGGACAGGGGGAAGGGTAGCTATGGCTACACCTTC
few	TRBV11-3	TRBJ2-2	.	CASRKDGTNTGELFF	TGTGCCAGCAGGAAGGACGGAACGAACACCGGGGAGCTGTTTTTT
.	TRBV5-1	TRBJ2-5	TRBD1	CASSLYRGAQETQYF	TGCGCCAGCAGCTTGTACAGGGGGGCCCAAGAGACCCAGTACTTC
.	TRBV27	TRBJ1-4	.	CASSSTGLRAREKLFF	TGTGCCAGCAGCTCTACAGGGTTGAGAGCAAGGGAAAAACTGTTTTTT
.	TRBV11-2	TRBJ1-4	TRBD1	CASSPDRDEKLFF	TGTGCCAGCAGCCCGGACAGGGATGAAAAACTGTTTTTT
.	TRBV5-1	TRBJ2-5	.	CASSLYSRQTQYF	TGCGCCAGCAGCTTGTATAGCCGTCAGACCCAGTACTTC
.	TRBV19	TRBJ2-3	.	CASSIGRGTTDTQYF	TGTGCCAGTAGTATAGGTCGGGGGACCACAGATACGCAGTATTTT
.	TRBV5-1	TRBJ2-1	.	CASSPLGEGVEQFF	TGCGCCAGCAGCCCTCTAGGTGAGGGGGTTGAGCAGTTCTTC
.	TRBV4-2	TRBJ1-1	.	CASSQERPGTEAFF	TGTGCCAGCAGCCAAGAACGACCTGGCACTGAAGCTTTCTTT
once	TRBV19	TRBJ2-6	TRBD1	CASTRGLGANVLTF	TGTGCCAGTACCAGGGGGCTTGGGGCCAACGTCCTGACTTTC
.	TRBV5-6	TRBJ2-1	TRBD2	CASSLVTSGRAREQFF	TGTGCCAGCAGCTTGGTGACTAGCGGGAGGGCCCGTGAGCAGTTCTTC
.	TRBV27	TRBJ2-2	TRBD1	CASSRKGAVTGELFF	TGTGCCAGCAGCCGGAAGGGGGCTGTCACCGGGGAGCTGTTTTTT
.	TRBV28	TRBJ2-3	TRBD1	CASTTQGATDTQYF	TGTGCCAGCACGACCCAGGGGGCAACAGATACGCAGTATTTT
.	TRBV7-2	TRBJ2-7	.	CASSPRWHEQYF	TGTGCCAGCAGCCCCCGGTGGCACGAGCAGTACTTC
.	TRBV27	TRBJ2-4	TRBD2	CASSWGSGVQYF	TGTGCCAGCAGTTGGGGTAGCGGGGTTCAGTACTTC